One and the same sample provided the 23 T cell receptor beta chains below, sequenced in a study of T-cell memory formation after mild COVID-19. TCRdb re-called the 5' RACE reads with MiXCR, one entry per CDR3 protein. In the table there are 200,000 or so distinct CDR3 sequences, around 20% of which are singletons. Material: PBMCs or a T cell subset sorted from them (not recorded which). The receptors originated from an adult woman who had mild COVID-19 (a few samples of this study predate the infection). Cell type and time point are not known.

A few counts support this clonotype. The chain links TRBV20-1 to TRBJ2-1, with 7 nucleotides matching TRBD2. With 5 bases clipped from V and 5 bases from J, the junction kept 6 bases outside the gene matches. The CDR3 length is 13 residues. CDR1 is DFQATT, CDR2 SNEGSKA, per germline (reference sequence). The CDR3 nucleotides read TGCAGTGCTCGACTTGGACTAGACAATGAGCAGTTCTTC. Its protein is CSARLGLDNEQFF.

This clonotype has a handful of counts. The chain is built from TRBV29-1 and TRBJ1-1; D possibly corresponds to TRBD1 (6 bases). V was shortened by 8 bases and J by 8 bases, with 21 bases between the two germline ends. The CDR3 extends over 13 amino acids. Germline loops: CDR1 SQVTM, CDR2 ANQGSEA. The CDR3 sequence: CSLSATGAREAFF. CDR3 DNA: TGCAGCCTTTCCGCGACGGGGGCGCGGGAAGCTTTCTTT.

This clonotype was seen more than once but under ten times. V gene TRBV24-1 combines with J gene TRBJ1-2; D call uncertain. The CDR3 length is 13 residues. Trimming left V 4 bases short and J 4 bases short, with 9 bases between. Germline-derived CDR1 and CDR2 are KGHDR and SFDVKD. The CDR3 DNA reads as TGTGCCACCAGTGAAAGGTATTTCTATGGCTACACCTTC. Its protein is CATSERYFYGYTF.

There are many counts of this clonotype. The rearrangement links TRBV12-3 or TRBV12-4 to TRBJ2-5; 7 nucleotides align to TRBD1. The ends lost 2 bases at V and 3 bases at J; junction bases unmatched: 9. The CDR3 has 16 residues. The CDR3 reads CASSLFRDSHEETQYF. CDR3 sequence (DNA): TGTGCCAGCAGTTTATTCCGGGACAGCCATGAAGAGACCCAGTACTTC.

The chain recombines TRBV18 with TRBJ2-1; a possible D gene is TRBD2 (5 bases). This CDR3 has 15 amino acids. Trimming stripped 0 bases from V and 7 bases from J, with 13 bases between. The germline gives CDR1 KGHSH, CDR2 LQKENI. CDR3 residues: CASSPPGYEGNEQFF. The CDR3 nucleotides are TGTGCCAGCTCACCACCGGGATATGAGGGTAATGAGCAGTTCTTC.

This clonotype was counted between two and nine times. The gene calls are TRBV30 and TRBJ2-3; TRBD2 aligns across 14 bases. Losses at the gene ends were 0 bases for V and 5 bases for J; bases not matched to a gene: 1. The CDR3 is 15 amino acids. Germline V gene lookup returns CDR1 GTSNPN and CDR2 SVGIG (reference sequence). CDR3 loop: CAWSVGLAGGDTQYF. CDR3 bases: TGTGCCTGGAGTGTCGGACTAGCGGGAGGAGATACGCAGTATTTT.

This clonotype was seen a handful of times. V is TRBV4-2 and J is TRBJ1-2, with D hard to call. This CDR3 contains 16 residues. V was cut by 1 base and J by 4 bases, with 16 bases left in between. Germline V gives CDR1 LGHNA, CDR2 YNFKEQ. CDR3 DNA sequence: TGTGCCAGCAGCCAAGGAAGGTCAGCACCTTCCTATGGCTACACCTTC. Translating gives CASSQGRSAPSYGYTF.

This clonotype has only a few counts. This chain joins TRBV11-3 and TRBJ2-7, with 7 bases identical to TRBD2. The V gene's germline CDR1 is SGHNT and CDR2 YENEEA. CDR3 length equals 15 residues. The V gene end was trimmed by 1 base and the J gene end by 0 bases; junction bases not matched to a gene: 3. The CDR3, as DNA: TGTGCCAGCAGCTTAGGCCTAGCGGTCTCCTACGAGCAGTACTTC. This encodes CASSLGLAVSYEQYF.

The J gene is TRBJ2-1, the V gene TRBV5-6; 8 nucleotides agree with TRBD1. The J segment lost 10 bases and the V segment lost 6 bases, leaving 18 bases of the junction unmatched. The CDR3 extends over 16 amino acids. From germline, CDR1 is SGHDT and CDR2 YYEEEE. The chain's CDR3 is CASNEAQGAQLWEQFF. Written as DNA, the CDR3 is TGTGCCAGCAACGAGGCCCAGGGGGCTCAGCTCTGGGAGCAGTTCTTC.

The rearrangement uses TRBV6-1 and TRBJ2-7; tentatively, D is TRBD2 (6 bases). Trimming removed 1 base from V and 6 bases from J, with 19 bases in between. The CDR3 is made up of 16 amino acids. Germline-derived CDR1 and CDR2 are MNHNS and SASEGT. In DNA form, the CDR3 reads TGTGCCAGCAGTGAAGTCTCGTGGAGGGAACAGCGCGAGCAGTACTTC. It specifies CASSEVSWREQREQYF.

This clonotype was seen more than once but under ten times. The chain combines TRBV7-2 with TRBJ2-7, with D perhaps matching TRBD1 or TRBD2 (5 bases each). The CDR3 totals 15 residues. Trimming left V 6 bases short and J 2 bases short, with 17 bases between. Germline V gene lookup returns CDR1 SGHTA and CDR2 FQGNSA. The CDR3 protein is CASSRSGTLAYEQYF. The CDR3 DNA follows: TGTGCCAGCAGTCGATCCGGGACCCTTGCCTACGAGCAGTACTTC.

The CDR3 DNA is TGCAGCGCAGGACAGGGGGCGTCCGTCGAGCAGTACTTC. This gives the protein CSAGQGASVEQYF. The V call is TRBV29-1, the J call TRBJ2-7; 11 bases map to TRBD1. V trimming: 7 bases; J trimming: 6 bases; junction bases outside the gene matches: 8. There are 13 residues in the CDR3. Germline V gene lookup returns CDR1 SQVTM and CDR2 ANQGSEA.

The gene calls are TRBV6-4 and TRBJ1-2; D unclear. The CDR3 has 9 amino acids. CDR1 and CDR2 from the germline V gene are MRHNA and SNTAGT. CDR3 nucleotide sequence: TGTGCATCGCGGCCCGGCTACACCTTC. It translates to CASRPGYTF.

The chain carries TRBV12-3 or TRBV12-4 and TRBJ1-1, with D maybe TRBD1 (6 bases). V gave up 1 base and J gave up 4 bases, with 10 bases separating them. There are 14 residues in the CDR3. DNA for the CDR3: TGTGCCAGCAGTTTAGGATTAGGGGGCACTGAAGCTTTCTTT. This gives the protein CASSLGLGGTEAFF.

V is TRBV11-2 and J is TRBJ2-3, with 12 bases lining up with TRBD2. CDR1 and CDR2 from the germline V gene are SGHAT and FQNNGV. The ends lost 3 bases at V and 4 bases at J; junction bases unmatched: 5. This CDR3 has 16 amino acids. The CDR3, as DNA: TGTGCCAGCAGCTTTCCGACTAGCGGGAGAGCAGATACGCAGTATTTT. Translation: CASSFPTSGRADTQYF.

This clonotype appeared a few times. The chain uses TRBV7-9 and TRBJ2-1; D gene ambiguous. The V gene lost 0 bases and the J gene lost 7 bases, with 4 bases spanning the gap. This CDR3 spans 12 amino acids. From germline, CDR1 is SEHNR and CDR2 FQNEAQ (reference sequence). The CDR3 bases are TGTGCCAGCAGCTTAGCTGAGAATGAGCAGTTCTTC. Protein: CASSLAENEQFF. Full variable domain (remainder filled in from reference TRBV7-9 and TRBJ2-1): DTGVSQNPRHKITKRGQNVTFRCDPISEHNRLYWYRQTLGQGPEFLTYFQNEAQLEKSRLLSDRFSAERPKGSFSTLEIQRTEQGDSAMYLCASSLAENEQFFGPGTRLTVL.

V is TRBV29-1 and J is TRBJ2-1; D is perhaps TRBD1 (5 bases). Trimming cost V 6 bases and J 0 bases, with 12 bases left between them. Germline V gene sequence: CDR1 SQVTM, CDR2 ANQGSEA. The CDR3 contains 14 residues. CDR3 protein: CSVQGVGSYNEQFF. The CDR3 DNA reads TGCAGCGTCCAAGGGGTGGGCTCCTACAATGAGCAGTTCTTC.

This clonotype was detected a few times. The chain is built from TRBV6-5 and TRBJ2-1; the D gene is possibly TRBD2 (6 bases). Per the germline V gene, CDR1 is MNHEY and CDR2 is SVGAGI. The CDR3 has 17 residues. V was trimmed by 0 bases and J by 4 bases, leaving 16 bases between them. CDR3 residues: CASSYSIGRSGYNEQFF. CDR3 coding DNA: TGTGCCAGCAGTTACTCGATTGGGAGGTCGGGTTACAATGAGCAGTTCTTC.

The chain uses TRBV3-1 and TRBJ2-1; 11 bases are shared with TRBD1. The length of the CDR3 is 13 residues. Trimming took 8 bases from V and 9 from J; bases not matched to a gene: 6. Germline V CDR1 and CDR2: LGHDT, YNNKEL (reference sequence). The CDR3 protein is CASEDRGRPEQFF. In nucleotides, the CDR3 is TGTGCCAGCGAGGACAGGGGGCGGCCTGAGCAGTTCTTC.

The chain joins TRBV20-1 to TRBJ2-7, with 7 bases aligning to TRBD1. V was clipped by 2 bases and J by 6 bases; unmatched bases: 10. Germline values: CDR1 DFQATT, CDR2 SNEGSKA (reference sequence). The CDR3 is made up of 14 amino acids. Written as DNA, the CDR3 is TGCAGTGCTAGACCGACGACAAGGGGGCTCGAGCAGTACTTC. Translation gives CSARPTTRGLEQYF.

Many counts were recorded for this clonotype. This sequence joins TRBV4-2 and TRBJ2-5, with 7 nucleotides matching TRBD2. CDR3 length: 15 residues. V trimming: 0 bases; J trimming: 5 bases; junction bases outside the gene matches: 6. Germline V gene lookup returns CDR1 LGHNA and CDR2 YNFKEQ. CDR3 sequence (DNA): TGTGCCAGCAGCCAAGAGGCGACTAGCAGGGAGACCCAGTACTTC. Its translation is CASSQEATSRETQYF.

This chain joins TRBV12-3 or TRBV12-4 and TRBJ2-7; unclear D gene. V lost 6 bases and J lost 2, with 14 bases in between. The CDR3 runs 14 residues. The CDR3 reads CASRETSWAYEQYF. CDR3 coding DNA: TGTGCCAGCAGAGAAACTTCCTGGGCCTACGAGCAGTACTTC.

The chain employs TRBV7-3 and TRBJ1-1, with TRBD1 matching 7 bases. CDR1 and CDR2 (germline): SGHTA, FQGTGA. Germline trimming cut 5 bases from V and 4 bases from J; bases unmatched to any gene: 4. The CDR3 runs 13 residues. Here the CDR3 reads CASSRGQGTEAFF. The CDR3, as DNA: TGTGCCAGCAGCAGGGGGCAGGGCACTGAAGCTTTCTTT.